The TCR beta chain described here comes from a study of identical twins. A universal primer site came from template switching; cDNA carried unique molecular identifiers. One entry per CDR3 protein results from TCRdb running MiXCR on the 5' RACE reads. The table includes 500,000 to 650,000 distinct CDR3 sequences, 20% to 25% detected once. The same sample was also studied in work on yellow fever vaccine responses in identical twins.

Source material: CD4+ T cells sorted from blood. The receptor was derived from a woman under 30 in good health.

CDR3 in amino acids: CSARSWETYQETQYF. The CDR3 DNA reads as TGCAGTGCTAGAAGCTGGGAAACGTACCAAGAGACCCAGTACTTC. The gene calls are TRBV20-1 and TRBJ2-5; D remains unclear. From germline, CDR1 is DFQATT and CDR2 SNEGSKA (reference sequence). With 2 bases removed from V and 0 bases from J, the gap between germline ends came to 13 bases. The CDR3 is 15 residues long.